The present T cell receptor (beta chain) was sequenced within a study of human T cells and chemical hapten exposure. Looking at the study overall: Reading of the patch tests, which applied 0.01% DPC to the upper back, occurred at 6 days. General study points: Those TCRs sitting above 1 in 1000 frequency stayed the same with DPC sensitization.

This clonotype has more than one count but fewer than ten. The antigen remains undetermined. Authors' data handling: Sample TCR totals centred on a median of around 92,000, ranging about 20,000 to 700,000. TCRdb called the RACE reads again in MiXCR, with one record for every CDR3 protein. TCRdb, rather than the study authors, made the V and J calls. The repertoire holds 90,000 to 140,000 distinct CDR3 sequences, with less than 45% as singletons. The length of the CDR3 is 16 residues. Germline trimming cut 0 bases from V and 4 bases from J; bases unmatched to any gene: 5. The V gene's germline CDR1 is SGDLS and CDR2 YYNGEE. This sample's time point: patch test 3, about 24 weeks after DPC sensitization. Treatment: therapeutic diphenylcyclopropenone sensitization with weekly scalp DPC.

The chain joins TRBV9 to TRBJ2-3, with 10 bases aligning to TRBD2. The receptor comes from a man aged 35 to 55 with alopecia areata. Some clones in this sample may be carry-over from other donors' samples. Here the sequenced sample was whole blood, taken in connection with sensitization to the hapten diphenylcyclopropenone (DPC). CDR3 DNA sequence: TGTGCCAGCAGCGTAGGAGCTAGCGGGAGTCCAGATACGCAGTATTTT. Translating gives CASSVGASGSPDTQYF.